This TCR beta chain was identified in a study of human T cells and chemical hapten exposure. V lost 6 bases to trimming and J lost 4 bases; unmatched junction nucleotides: 11. The CDR3 runs to 16 residues. Germline CDR1 SNHLY, CDR2 FYNNEI. This clonotype was observed at least ten times. Using its own MiXCR run on the RACE reads, TCRdb lists one record per CDR3 protein. The table records over 85,000 distinct CDR3 sequences, about 8.7% of them present only once. Indicated time point: healthy volunteer bleed at 2 weeks. The starting material, unfractionated whole blood, was used for total RNA extraction. The chain carries TRBV2 and TRBJ2-1, with 8 positions matching TRBD1. The sample consisted of whole blood. This receptor was obtained from a female donor in good health. Some clones in this sample may be carry-over from other donors' samples. As DNA, the CDR3 is TGTGCCAGCAGAGGGACCTTAGGACAGGGATACAATGAGCAGTTCTTC. This sequence encodes CASRGTLGQGYNEQFF.